This T cell receptor (beta chain) was found in a study of shared clonotypes between healthy human individuals. Points from the study as a whole: Non-shared clonotypes had lower generation probabilities than those shared by all four donors.

The V segment lost 6 bases and the J segment 5 bases; nucleotides outside the gene matches: 5. Per the germline V gene, CDR1 is SQVTM and CDR2 is ANQGSEA. The CDR3 is made up of 12 amino acids. Clones were sequenced by immunoSEQ multiplex PCR, and TCRdb holds only the in-frame ones, with some missing. Counted here are about 1.5 million clones, approximately 98% occurring once; the ten biggest clones make up about 0.45%. The count of this clone is one. Its target is not known. The receptor comes from a man between 25 and 39 years old in good health. The V call is TRBV29-1, the J call TRBJ2-5; 8 nucleotides line up with TRBD1. Sequencing input: naive CD4+ T cells sorted from blood. The subset was: CD45RA+ positively selected. CDR3 bases: TGCAGCGTGCGGACAGGGTGGGAGACCCAGTACTTC. It specifies CSVRTGWETQYF.